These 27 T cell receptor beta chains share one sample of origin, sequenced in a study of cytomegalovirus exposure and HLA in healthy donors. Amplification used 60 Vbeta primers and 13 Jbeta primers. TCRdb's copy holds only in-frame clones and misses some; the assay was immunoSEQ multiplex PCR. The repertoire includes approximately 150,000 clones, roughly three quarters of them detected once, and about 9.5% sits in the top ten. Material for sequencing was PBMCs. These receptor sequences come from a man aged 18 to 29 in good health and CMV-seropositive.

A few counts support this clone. CDR3 DNA: TGTGCCAGTAGTATTCGAGTTCTAGCGGTTTACGAGCAGTACTTC. Translation: CASSIRVLAVYEQYF. The rearrangement links TRBV19 to TRBJ2-5, with 7 positions matching TRBD2. The end of the DNA fits TRBJ2-7 better, so the J call may be wrong. Germline V gives CDR1 LNHDA, CDR2 SQIVND (reference sequence). This CDR3 region has 15 residues.

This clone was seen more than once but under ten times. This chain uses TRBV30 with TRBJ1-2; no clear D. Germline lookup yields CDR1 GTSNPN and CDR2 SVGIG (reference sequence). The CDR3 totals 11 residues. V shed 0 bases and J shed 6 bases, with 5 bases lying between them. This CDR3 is CAWSVGDGYTF. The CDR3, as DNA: TGTGCCTGGAGTGTCGGGGATGGCTACACCTTC.

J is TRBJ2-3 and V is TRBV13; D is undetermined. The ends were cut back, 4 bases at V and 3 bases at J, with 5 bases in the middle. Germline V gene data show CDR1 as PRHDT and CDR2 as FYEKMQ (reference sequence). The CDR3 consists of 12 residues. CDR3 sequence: CASSSNTDTQYF. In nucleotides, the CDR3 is TGTGCCAGCAGCTCCAATACAGATACGCAGTATTTT.

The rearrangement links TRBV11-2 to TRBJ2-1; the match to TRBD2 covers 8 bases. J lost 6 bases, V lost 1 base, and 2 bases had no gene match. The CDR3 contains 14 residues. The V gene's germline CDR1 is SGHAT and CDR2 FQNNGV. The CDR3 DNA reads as TGTGCCAGCAGCTTAGCGGGAGGGTTCAATGAGCAGTTCTTC. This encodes CASSLAGGFNEQFF.

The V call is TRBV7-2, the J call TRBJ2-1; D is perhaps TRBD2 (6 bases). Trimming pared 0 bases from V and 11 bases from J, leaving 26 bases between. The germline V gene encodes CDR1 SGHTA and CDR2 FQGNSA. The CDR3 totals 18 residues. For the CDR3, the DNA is TGTGCCAGCAGCTTAGCCTGGGCGGGGAGGCCTAGGGCCCTCAAGCAGTTCTTC. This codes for CASSLAWAGRPRALKQFF.

The CDR3 region is CASSQDSQKEWNEQFF. The CDR3 nucleotides read TGTGCCAGCAGCCAAGATTCCCAGAAAGAATGGAATGAGCAGTTCTTC. This chain joins TRBV4-2 and TRBJ2-1, with unresolved D. V shed 0 bases and J shed 7 bases, with 16 bases lying between them. In germline, CDR1 is LGHNA, CDR2 YNFKEQ. This CDR3 has 16 amino acids.

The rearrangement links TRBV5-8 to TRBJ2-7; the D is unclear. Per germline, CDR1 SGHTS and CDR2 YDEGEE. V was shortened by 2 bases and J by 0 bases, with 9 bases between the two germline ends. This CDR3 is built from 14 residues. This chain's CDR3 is CASSFYTGSYEQYF. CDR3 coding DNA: TGTGCCAGCAGCTTTTATACCGGCTCCTACGAGCAGTACTTC. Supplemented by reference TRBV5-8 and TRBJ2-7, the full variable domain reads EAGVTQSPTHLIKTRGQQATLRCSPISGHTSVYWYQQALGLGLQFLLWYDEGEERNRGNFPPRFSGRQFPNYSSELNVNALELEDSALYLCASSFYTGSYEQYFGPGTRLTVT.

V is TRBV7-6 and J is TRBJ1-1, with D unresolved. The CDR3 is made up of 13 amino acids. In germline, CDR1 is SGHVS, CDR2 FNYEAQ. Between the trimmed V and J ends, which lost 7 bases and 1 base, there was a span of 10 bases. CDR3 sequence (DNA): TGTGCCAGCACCCCAGTCCCGAACACTGAAGCTTTCTTT. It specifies CASTPVPNTEAFF. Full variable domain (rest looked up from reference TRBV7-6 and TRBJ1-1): GAGVSQSPRYKVTKRGQDVALRCDPISGHVSLYWYRQALGQGPEFLTYFNYEAQQDKSGLPNDRFSAERPEGSISTLTIQRTEQRDSAMYRCASTPVPNTEAFFGQGTRLTVV.

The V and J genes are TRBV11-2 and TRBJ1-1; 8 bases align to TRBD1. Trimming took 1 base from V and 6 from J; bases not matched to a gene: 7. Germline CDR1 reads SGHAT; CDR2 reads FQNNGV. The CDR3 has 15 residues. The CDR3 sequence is CASSLVRTGYSEAFF. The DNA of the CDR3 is TGTGCCAGCAGCTTAGTGAGGACAGGGTATTCTGAAGCTTTCTTT.

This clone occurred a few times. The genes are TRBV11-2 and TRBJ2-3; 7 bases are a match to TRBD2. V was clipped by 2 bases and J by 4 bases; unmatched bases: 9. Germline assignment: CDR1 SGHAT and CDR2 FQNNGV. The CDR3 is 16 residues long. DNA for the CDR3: TGTGCCAGCAGCTTACTGATGGCGGGAGAGTCAGATACGCAGTATTTT. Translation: CASSLLMAGESDTQYF.

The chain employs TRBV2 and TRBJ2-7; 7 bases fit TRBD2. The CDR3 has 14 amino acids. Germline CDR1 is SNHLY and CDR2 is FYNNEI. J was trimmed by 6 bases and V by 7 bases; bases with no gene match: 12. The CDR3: CASNPLAALAEQYF. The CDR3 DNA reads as TGTGCCAGCAACCCCCTAGCGGCCCTCGCCGAGCAGTACTTC.

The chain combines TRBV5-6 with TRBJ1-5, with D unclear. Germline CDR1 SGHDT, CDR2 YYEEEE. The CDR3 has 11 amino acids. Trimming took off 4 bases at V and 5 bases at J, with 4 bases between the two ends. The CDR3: CASSHDQPQHF. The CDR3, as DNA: TGTGCCAGCAGCCATGATCAGCCCCAGCATTTT.

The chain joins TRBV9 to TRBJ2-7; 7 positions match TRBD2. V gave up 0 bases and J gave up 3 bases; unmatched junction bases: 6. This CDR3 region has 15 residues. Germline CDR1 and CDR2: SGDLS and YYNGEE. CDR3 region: CASSVVSLAVYEQYF. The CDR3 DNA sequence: TGTGCCAGCAGCGTAGTGTCCCTAGCGGTCTACGAGCAGTACTTC. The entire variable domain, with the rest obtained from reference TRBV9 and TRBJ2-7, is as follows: DSGVTQTPKHLITATGQRVTLRCSPRSGDLSVYWYQQSLDQGLQFLIQYYNGEERAKGNILERFSAQQFPDLHSELNLSSLELGDSALYFCASSVVSLAVYEQYFGPGTRLTVT.

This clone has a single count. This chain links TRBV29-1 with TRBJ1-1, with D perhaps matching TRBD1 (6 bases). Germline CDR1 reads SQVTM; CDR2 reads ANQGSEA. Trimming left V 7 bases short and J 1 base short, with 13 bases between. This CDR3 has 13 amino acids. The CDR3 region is CSGEQGPNTEAFF. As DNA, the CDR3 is TGCAGCGGAGAACAGGGACCGAACACTGAAGCTTTCTTT. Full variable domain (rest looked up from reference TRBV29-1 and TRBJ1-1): SAVISQKPSRDICQRGTSLTIQCQVDSQVTMMFWYRQQPGQSLTLIATANQGSEATYESGFVIDKFPISRPNLTFSTLTVSNMSPEDSSIYLCSGEQGPNTEAFFGQGTRLTVV.

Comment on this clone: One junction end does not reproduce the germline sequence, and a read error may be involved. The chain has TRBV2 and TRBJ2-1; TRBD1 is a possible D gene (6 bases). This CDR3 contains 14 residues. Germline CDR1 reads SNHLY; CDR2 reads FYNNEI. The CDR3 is CASERDTSYNEQLF. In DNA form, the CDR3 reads TGTGCCAGCGAACGGGACACCTCCTACAATGAGCAGCTCTTC.

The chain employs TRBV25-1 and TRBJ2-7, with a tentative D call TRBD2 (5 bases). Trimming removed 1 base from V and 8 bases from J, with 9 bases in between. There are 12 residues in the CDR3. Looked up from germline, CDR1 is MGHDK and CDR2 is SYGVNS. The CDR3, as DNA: TGTGCCAGCAGTGAATCGGGGTCGAAGCAGTACTTC. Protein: CASSESGSKQYF.

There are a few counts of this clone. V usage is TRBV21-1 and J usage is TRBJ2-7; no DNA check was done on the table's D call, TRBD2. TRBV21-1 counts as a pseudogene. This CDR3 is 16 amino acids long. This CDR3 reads CASDMMELAGVYEQYF. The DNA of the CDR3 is TGTGCCAGCGATATGATGGAGCTAGCGGGAGTCTACGAGCAGTACTTC.

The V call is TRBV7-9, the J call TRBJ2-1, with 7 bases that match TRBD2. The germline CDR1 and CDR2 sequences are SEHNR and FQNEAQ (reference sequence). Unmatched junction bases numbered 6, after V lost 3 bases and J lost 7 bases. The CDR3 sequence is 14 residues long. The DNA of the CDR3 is TGTGCCAGCAGCTTTCCGTGGGAGGGGAATGAGCAGTTCTTC. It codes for CASSFPWEGNEQFF.

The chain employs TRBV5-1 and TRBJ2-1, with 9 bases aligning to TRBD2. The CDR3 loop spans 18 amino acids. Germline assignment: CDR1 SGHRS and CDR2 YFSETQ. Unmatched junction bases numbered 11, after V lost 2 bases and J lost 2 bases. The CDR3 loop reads CASSFGAASGDTYNEQFF. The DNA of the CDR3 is TGCGCCAGCAGCTTTGGGGCGGCTAGCGGGGATACCTACAATGAGCAGTTCTTC.

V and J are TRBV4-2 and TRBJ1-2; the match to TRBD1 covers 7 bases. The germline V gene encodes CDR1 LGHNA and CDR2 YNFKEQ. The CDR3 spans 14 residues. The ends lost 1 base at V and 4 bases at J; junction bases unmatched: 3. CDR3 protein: CASSQGQGPYGYTF. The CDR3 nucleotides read TGTGCCAGCAGCCAAGGACAGGGTCCCTATGGCTACACCTTC.

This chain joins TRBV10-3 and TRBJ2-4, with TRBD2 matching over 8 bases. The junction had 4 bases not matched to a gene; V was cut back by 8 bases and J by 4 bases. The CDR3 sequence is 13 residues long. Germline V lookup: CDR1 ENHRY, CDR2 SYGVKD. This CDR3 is CAIGGLDKNIQYF. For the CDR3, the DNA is TGTGCCATCGGGGGACTAGATAAAAACATTCAGTACTTC.

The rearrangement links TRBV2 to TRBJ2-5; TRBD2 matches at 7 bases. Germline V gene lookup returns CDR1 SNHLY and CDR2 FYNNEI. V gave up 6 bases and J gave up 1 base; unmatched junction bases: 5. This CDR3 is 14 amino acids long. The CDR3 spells CASSQTGGQETQYF. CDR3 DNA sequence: TGTGCCAGCAGCCAGACGGGAGGCCAAGAGACCCAGTACTTC.

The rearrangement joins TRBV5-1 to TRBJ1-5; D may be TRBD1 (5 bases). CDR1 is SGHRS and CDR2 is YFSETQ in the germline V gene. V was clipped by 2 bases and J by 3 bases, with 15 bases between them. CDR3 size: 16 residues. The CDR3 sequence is CASSLTPSDNNQPQHF. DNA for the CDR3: TGCGCCAGCAGCTTAACACCCTCGGACAACAATCAGCCCCAGCATTTT.

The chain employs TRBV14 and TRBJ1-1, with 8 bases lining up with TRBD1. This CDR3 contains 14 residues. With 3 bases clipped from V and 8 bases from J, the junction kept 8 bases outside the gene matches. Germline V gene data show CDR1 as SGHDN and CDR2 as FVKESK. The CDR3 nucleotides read TGTGCCAGCAGCCATCCCTTCGACAGGGGCGAAGCTTTCTTT. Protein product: CASSHPFDRGEAFF.

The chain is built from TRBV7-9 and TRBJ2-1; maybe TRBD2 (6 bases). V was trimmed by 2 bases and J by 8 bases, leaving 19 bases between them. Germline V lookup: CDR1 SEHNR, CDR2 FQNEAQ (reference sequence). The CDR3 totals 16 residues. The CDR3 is CASSLTEGRGADEQFF. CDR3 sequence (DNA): TGTGCCAGCAGCTTAACGGAGGGGAGAGGGGCGGATGAGCAGTTCTTC.

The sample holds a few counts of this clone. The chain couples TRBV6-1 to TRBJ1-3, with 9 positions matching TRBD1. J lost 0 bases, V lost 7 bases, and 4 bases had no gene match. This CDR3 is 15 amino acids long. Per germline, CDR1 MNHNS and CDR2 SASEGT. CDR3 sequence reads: CASTTTGGSGNTIYF. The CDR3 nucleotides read TGTGCCAGCACCACGACAGGGGGCTCTGGAAACACCATATATTTT.

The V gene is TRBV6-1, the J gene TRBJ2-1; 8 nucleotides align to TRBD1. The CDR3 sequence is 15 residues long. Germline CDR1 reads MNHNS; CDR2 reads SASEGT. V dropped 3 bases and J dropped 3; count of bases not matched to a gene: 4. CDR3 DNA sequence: TGTGCCAGCAGTGACAGGACAGGGATCTACAATGAGCAGTTCTTC. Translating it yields CASSDRTGIYNEQFF.